The next 2 T cell receptor beta chains were all read from a single sample in a study of shared clonotypes between healthy human individuals. The method was immunoSEQ multiplex PCR; TCRdb's version includes in-frame clones alone and lacks a portion of them. The profile shows fewer than 1.4 million clones, around 78% of them singletons. Source material: memory CD4+ T cells from PBMCs. Subset defined: CD45RA-negative fraction. The receptors were sampled from a man younger than 35 in good health. Some clones in this sample may be carry-over from other donors' samples.

This sequence joins TRBV5-6 and TRBJ2-5; 14 bases match TRBD2. The ends lost 0 bases at V and 2 bases at J; junction bases unmatched: 0. From germline, CDR1 is SGHDT and CDR2 YYEEEE. The CDR3 is made up of 16 amino acids. DNA for the CDR3: TGTGCCAGCAGCTTGGGACTAGCGGGAGGGCAAGAGACCCAGTACTTC. This sequence encodes CASSLGLAGGQETQYF.

The rearrangement links TRBV4-1 to TRBJ1-5; D is uncertain. CDR1 MGHRA and CDR2 YSYEKL come from the germline V gene. This CDR3 contains 14 residues. Trimming took 0 bases from V and 11 from J, leaving 14 bases between them. The CDR3 region is CASSQDLVSGAQHF. The CDR3 DNA is TGCGCCAGCAGCCAAGATCTGGTCTCGGGCGCCCAGCATTTT.